This TCR beta chain derives from a study of blood T cell repertoires in COVID-19. Study overall: The United States, Italy and Spain supplied acute and convalescent COVID-19 samples.

This clone came up once. Using immunoSEQ multiplex PCR, the repertoire was profiled, and TCRdb retains in-frame clones only, with some absent. The sample lists 120,000 or so clones, 55% to 75% occurring once. The clonotype was recovered from a woman between 65 and 79 years old with acute or convalescent COVID-19. The material sequenced was peripheral blood.

CDR3 protein: CASSLAERGGRETQYF. The CDR3, as DNA: TGTGCCAGCAGCTTAGCGGAGCGGGGGGGCCGAGAGACCCAGTACTTC. This chain links TRBV7-2 with TRBJ2-5; TRBD2 aligns across 10 bases. Germline trimming cut 0 bases from V and 4 bases from J; bases unmatched to any gene: 5. CDR3 length: 16 residues. The germline gives CDR1 SGHTA, CDR2 FQGNSA.